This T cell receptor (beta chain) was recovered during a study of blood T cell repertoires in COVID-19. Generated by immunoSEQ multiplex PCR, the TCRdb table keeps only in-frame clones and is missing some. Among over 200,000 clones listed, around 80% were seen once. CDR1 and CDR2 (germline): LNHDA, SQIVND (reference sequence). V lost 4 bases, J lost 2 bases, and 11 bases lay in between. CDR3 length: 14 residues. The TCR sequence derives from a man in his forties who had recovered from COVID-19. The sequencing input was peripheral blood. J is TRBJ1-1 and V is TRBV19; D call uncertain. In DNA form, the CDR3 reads TGTGCCAGTAGTAGTTCCGGGTTAAACACTGAAGCTTTCTTT. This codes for CASSSSGLNTEAFF.